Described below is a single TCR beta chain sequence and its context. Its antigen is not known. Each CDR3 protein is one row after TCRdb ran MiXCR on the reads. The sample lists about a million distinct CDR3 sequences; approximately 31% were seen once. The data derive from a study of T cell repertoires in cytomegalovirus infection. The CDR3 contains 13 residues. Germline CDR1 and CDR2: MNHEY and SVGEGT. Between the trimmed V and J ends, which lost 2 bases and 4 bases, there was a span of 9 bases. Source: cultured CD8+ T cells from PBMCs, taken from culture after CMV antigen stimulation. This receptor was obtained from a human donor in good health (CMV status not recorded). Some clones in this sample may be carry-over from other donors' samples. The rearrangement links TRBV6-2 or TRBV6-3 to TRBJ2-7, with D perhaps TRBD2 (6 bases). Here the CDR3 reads CASSYLASYEQYV. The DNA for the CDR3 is TGTGCCAGCAGTTACCTAGCGAGTTACGAGCAGTACGTC.